The 20 T cell receptor beta chains below were found in one sample sequenced in a study of CD8+ T cells in alopecia areata. RNA, once extracted, was reverse transcribed into cDNA for use as the sequencing template. Only in-frame clones appear in the TCRdb table, and some are missing; sequencing was by immunoSEQ multiplex PCR. This sample yields roughly 130,000 clones, of which 58% are seen a single time; 3.5% to 5.5% belongs to the top ten. The material was CD4+ T cells sorted from blood, obtained at week 0. The source is a human donor with alopecia areata.

The chain carries TRBV28 and TRBJ1-4; D remains ambiguous. The germline CDR1 and CDR2 sequences are MDHEN and SYDVKM. V lost 3 bases, J lost 12 bases, and 8 bases lay in between. This CDR3 is built from 11 residues. In nucleotides, the CDR3 is TGTGCCAGCAGTTTTCTGGGAGAACTGTTTTTT. Protein sequence: CASSFLGELFF.

The genes are TRBV27 and TRBJ2-1; 9 bases fit TRBD1. CDR1 is MNHEY, CDR2 SMNVEV, per germline (reference sequence). Trimming took 3 bases from V and 6 from J; bases not matched to a gene: 6. The CDR3 has 15 amino acids. The CDR3 nucleotides are TGTGCCAGCAGTTTTAATGGACAGGGGTTCAATGAGCAGTTCTTC. This encodes CASSFNGQGFNEQFF.

V gene TRBV6-5 combines with J gene TRBJ1-1; 11 nucleotides line up with TRBD1. J lost 7 bases, V lost 6 bases, and 7 bases had no gene match. The germline V gene has CDR1 MNHEY and CDR2 SVGAGI. The length of the CDR3 is 14 residues. Here the CDR3 reads CASRSPGQGDEAFF. CDR3 DNA sequence: TGTGCCAGCAGATCACCGGGACAGGGGGATGAAGCTTTCTTT.

This clone was seen just once. The rearrangement joins TRBV5-1 to TRBJ1-2, with D uncertain. Trimming left V 4 bases short and J 6 bases short, with 19 bases between. CDR1 is SGHRS and CDR2 is YFSETQ in the germline V gene. The CDR3 runs to 15 residues. The CDR3 DNA is TGCGCCAGCAGCCAAACCTCATCTAAGATGGATGGCTACACCTTC. Protein product: CASSQTSSKMDGYTF.

The genes are TRBV15 and TRBJ1-4, with D hard to call. V was shortened by 4 bases and J by 4 bases, with 10 bases between the two germline ends. CDR3 length: 14 amino acids. CDR1 and CDR2 from the germline V gene are LNHNV and YYDKDF (reference sequence). CDR3 protein: CATSTPGNNEKLFF. The CDR3, as DNA: TGTGCCACCAGCACCCCGGGGAATAATGAAAAACTGTTTTTT.

The chain has TRBV29-1 and TRBJ2-3; 11 bases fit TRBD1. The germline gives CDR1 SQVTM, CDR2 ANQGSEA. V shed 3 bases, J shed 6 bases, and the junction held 8 bases outside the gene matches. CDR3 length equals 15 residues. For the CDR3, the DNA is TGCAGCGTTGATCGAGGACAGGGGGCAAGGGATACGCAGTATTTT. Amino acids: CSVDRGQGARDTQYF.

This clone occurred a few times. The chain employs TRBV9 and TRBJ2-5; 8 bases fit TRBD2. The CDR3 extends over 14 amino acids. The germline V gene encodes CDR1 SGDLS and CDR2 YYNGEE. The V segment lost 4 bases and the J segment 5 bases; nucleotides outside the gene matches: 7. The CDR3 here is CASSLGGAGETQYF. Here the CDR3 DNA reads TGTGCCAGCAGCCTCGGGGGGGCCGGGGAGACCCAGTACTTC.

This clone was seen a handful of times. The rearrangement uses TRBV4-1 and TRBJ1-6; no clear D gene. V lost 3 bases and J 12 bases, leaving 18 bases between the germline ends. Germline lookup yields CDR1 MGHRA and CDR2 YSYEKL. There are 15 residues in the CDR3. The CDR3 loop is CASSHPIRERVPLHF. The CDR3 nucleotides read TGCGCCAGCAGCCATCCAATCCGGGAACGTGTACCCCTCCACTTT.

This clone was observed a few times. The chain combines TRBV4-1 with TRBJ2-6; 7 bases align to TRBD1. The CDR3 totals 15 residues. Germline loops: CDR1 MGHRA, CDR2 YSYEKL. The J segment lost 4 bases and the V segment lost 7 bases, leaving 7 bases of the junction unmatched. The CDR3 nucleotides are TGCGCCAGCAAACAGGGGCATGGAGGGGCCAACGTCCTGACTTTC. This sequence encodes CASKQGHGGANVLTF.

This sequence joins TRBV6-1 and TRBJ1-4; the D gene is possibly TRBD1 (5 bases). CDR3 length equals 13 residues. V was shortened by 4 bases and J by 6 bases, with 9 bases between the two germline ends. Germline values: CDR1 MNHNS, CDR2 SASEGT. CDR3 amino acids: CASSVGVYEKLFF. The CDR3 region has the DNA TGTGCCAGCAGTGTGGGGGTTTATGAAAAACTGTTTTTT.

This chain connects TRBV5-1 to TRBJ2-3; 14 bases line up with TRBD2. This CDR3 contains 18 residues. V shed 0 bases and J 2 bases; nucleotides not matched to a gene: 5. Germline lookup yields CDR1 SGHRS and CDR2 YFSETQ. The CDR3 sequence: CASSLVRLAGGPTDTQYF. In nucleotides, the CDR3 is TGCGCCAGCAGCTTGGTCAGACTAGCGGGGGGGCCCACAGATACGCAGTATTTT.

There are a few counts of this clone. The chain recombines TRBV5-1 with TRBJ2-7; tentative D call: TRBD2 (6 bases). Germline CDR1 is SGHRS and CDR2 is YFSETQ. Deletions cut 4 bases from V and 7 bases from J, with 12 bases between. The CDR3 consists of 12 residues. The CDR3 sequence: CASSRDSGEQYF. CDR3 in DNA: TGCGCCAGCAGCCGGGACTCCGGGGAGCAGTACTTC.

The chain employs TRBV28 and TRBJ2-1; D remains ambiguous. CDR3 length: 13 residues. Germline CDR1 MDHEN, CDR2 SYDVKM. The V end lost 3 bases, the J end lost 12 bases, and 15 bases lay between the germline ends. The CDR3 nucleotides read TGTGCCAGCAGTTTTAACCCTCCCGCTCGGCAGTTCTTC. Protein: CASSFNPPARQFF.

The J gene is TRBJ1-3, the V gene TRBV7-9, with D unclear. Trimming removed 5 bases at V and 0 bases at J, with 11 bases between. In germline, CDR1 is SEHNR, CDR2 FQNEAQ (reference sequence). This CDR3 region has 15 residues. The CDR3 DNA follows: TGTGCCAGCAGCCCGGACCGAGTCTCTGGAAACACCATATATTTT. Amino acid sequence: CASSPDRVSGNTIYF.

J is TRBJ2-7 and V is TRBV4-1, with D maybe TRBD1 (5 bases). The V gene's germline CDR1 is MGHRA and CDR2 YSYEKL. The length of the CDR3 is 15 residues. V gave up 0 bases and J gave up 3 bases, with 12 bases separating them. In nucleotides, the CDR3 is TGCGCCAGCAGCCAAGAGGCAGGGCCGGACTACGAGCAGTACTTC. It specifies CASSQEAGPDYEQYF.

This chain joins TRBV7-9 and TRBJ2-7, with 9 bases identical to TRBD2. There are 15 residues in the CDR3. Unmatched junction bases numbered 10, after V lost 6 bases and J lost 4 bases. The germline gives CDR1 SEHNR, CDR2 FQNEAQ (reference sequence). The CDR3 spells CASSLGLAREYEQYF. In DNA form, the CDR3 reads TGTGCCAGCAGTTTGGGACTAGCCCGGGAGTACGAGCAGTACTTC.

The chain recombines TRBV6-6 with TRBJ2-1, with 11 positions matching TRBD2. V shed 8 bases, J shed 10 bases, and the junction held 7 bases outside the gene matches. The CDR3 extends over 13 amino acids. Germline values: CDR1 MNHNY, CDR2 SVGAGI (reference sequence). The CDR3 DNA reads as TGTGCCAGCTTGCTAGCGGGAGGCTTAGAGCAGTTCTTC. Protein product: CASLLAGGLEQFF.

This clone was observed a few times. V and J are TRBV7-8 and TRBJ2-4, with TRBD1 as a possible D gene (6 bases). Trimming stripped 5 bases from V and 6 bases from J, with 17 bases between. The CDR3 has 15 residues. Germline V CDR1 and CDR2: SGHVS, FQNEAQ. For the CDR3, the DNA is TGTGCCAGCAGCGAGACGGGTGGCAGGGGAAACATTCAGTACTTC. Its protein is CASSETGGRGNIQYF. The full variable domain, completed using reference TRBV7-8 and TRBJ2-4, is GAGVSQSPRYKVAKRGQDVALRCDPISGHVSLFWYQQALGQGPEFLTYFQNEAQLDKSGLPSDRFFAERPEGSVSTLKIQRTQQEDSAVYLCASSETGGRGNIQYFGAGTRLSVL.

The chain uses TRBV4-3 and TRBJ2-5; weak D call: TRBD2 (7 bases). The CDR3 totals 14 residues. Trimming took off 4 bases at V and 4 bases at J, with 13 bases between the two ends. From germline, CDR1 is LGHNA and CDR2 YSLEER. The CDR3 sequence: CASSPRGARETQYF. The CDR3 coding sequence is TGCGCCAGCAGCCCCCGGGGGGCTAGAGAGACCCAGTACTTC.

The J gene is TRBJ2-1, the V gene TRBV30; D unclear. The CDR3 totals 13 residues. V was trimmed by 4 bases and J by 2 bases, leaving 9 bases between them. Germline V gene lookup returns CDR1 GTSNPN and CDR2 SVGIG (reference sequence). The DNA of the CDR3 is TGTGCCTGGACCTCGGATACCTACAATGAGCAGTTCTTC. This sequence encodes CAWTSDTYNEQFF.